The 17 T cell receptor beta chains below all came from one sample that was sequenced in a study of blood T cell repertoires in COVID-19. Produced via immunoSEQ multiplex PCR; TCRdb's table is partial and in-frame only. The sample comprises about 62,000 clones, around 89% of which are singletons, and 18% rests with the top ten. The sequencing input was peripheral blood. The source is a woman aged 55-69 years with COVID-19, enrolled during active disease.

The rearrangement uses TRBV7-2 and TRBJ2-1; 8 bases align to TRBD1. Germline assignment: CDR1 SGHTA and CDR2 FQGNSA. V was clipped by 2 bases and J by 6 bases; unmatched bases: 3. The CDR3 has 14 residues. CDR3 sequence (DNA): TGTGCCAGCAGCTTACAGGGGGCGGTCAATGAGCAGTTCTTC. It translates to CASSLQGAVNEQFF.

The V call is TRBV4-1, the J call TRBJ2-7; 9 bases are a match to TRBD2. The CDR3 length is 17 residues. CDR1 and CDR2 from the germline V gene are MGHRA and YSYEKL. Trimming took 1 base from V and 3 from J; bases not matched to a gene: 10. CDR3 in amino acids: CASSQVRSSGRNYEQYF. Here the CDR3 DNA reads TGCGCCAGCAGCCAAGTTCGTTCCAGCGGGAGGAACTACGAGCAGTACTTC.

The V and J genes are TRBV5-6 and TRBJ1-1, with D perhaps TRBD1 (6 bases). The CDR3 sequence is 14 residues long. Germline CDR1 reads SGHDT; CDR2 reads YYEEEE. V dropped 0 bases and J dropped 4 bases, with 10 bases sitting between them. The CDR3, as DNA: TGTGCCAGCAGCTTGGGGGGCAGGGGCACTGAAGCTTTCTTT. This encodes CASSLGGRGTEAFF.

The chain couples TRBV9 to TRBJ2-1; the D gene is possibly TRBD2 (6 bases). There are 15 residues in the CDR3. Per the germline V gene, CDR1 is SGDLS and CDR2 is YYNGEE. V lost 4 bases, J lost 0 bases, and 11 bases lay in between. In nucleotides, the CDR3 is TGTGCCAGCAGCTTAGCGGTGAGCTCCTACAATGAGCAGTTCTTC. Its protein product is CASSLAVSSYNEQFF.

V usage is TRBV7-8 and J usage is TRBJ2-7; 8 positions agree with TRBD2. Trimming removed 1 base from V and 6 bases from J; junction bases left unmatched: 11. The CDR3 covers 16 residues. CDR1 and CDR2 (germline): SGHVS, FQNEAQ. CDR3 amino acids: CASSLGGGRPLGEQYF. The CDR3 DNA is TGTGCCAGCAGCTTAGGCGGCGGGAGGCCCCTTGGCGAGCAGTACTTC.

The chain has TRBV30 and TRBJ1-2, with D perhaps TRBD1 (5 bases). This CDR3 has 12 residues. The germline CDR1 and CDR2 sequences are GTSNPN and SVGIG (reference sequence). The V gene lost 2 bases and the J gene lost 7 bases, with 11 bases spanning the gap. In DNA form, the CDR3 reads TGTGCCTGGAGTCTCCGGGACTCTGGCTACACCTTC. Translated: CAWSLRDSGYTF.

This clone is a singleton in its sample. The chain uses TRBV2 and TRBJ1-4; 8 bases are a match to TRBD1. V shed 6 bases, J shed 5 bases, and the junction held 8 bases outside the gene matches. Looked up from germline, CDR1 is SNHLY and CDR2 is FYNNEI. The CDR3 totals 15 residues. Here the CDR3 reads CASSPTGGENEKLFF. CDR3 nucleotide sequence: TGTGCCAGCAGCCCAACAGGGGGAGAGAATGAAAAACTGTTTTTT.

The genes are TRBV18 and TRBJ2-7; no reliable D call. The CDR3 is made up of 16 amino acids. The germline V and J ends were trimmed by 6 bases and 3 bases, with 21 bases remaining between them. From germline, CDR1 is KGHSH and CDR2 LQKENI. CDR3: CASSISLATTYYEQYF. CDR3 nucleotide sequence: TGTGCCAGCTCGATCTCCTTGGCCACAACATACTACGAGCAGTACTTC.

The chain has TRBV5-1 and TRBJ2-1; 11 positions match TRBD2. From germline, CDR1 is SGHRS and CDR2 YFSETQ. J gave up 4 bases and V 2 bases, and 5 bases lay outside the gene matches. This CDR3 is 16 amino acids long. The CDR3 DNA reads as TGCGCCAGCAGCTTCGTAGCGGGAGGGGCTTACAATGAGCAGTTCTTC. Protein: CASSFVAGGAYNEQFF.

The chain recombines TRBV27 with TRBJ1-2, with a tentative D call TRBD1 (6 bases). Germline assignment: CDR1 MNHEY and CDR2 SMNVEV (reference sequence). Trimming pared 3 bases from V and 6 bases from J, leaving 17 bases between. The CDR3 consists of 15 residues. The CDR3 DNA follows: TGTGCCAGCAGTTTCACTAACAGGGATATTGATGGCTACACCTTC. Protein: CASSFTNRDIDGYTF.

The gene calls are TRBV6-1 and TRBJ2-1; tentative D call: TRBD2 (6 bases). CDR3 size: 18 residues. Germline CDR1 is MNHNS and CDR2 is SASEGT. V was trimmed by 4 bases and J by 5 bases, leaving 24 bases between them. In DNA form, the CDR3 reads TGTGCCAGCAGTGCAGTCGGGGGAGACGCACGATACAACAATGAGCAGTTCTTC. Translation gives CASSAVGGDARYNNEQFF.

V is TRBV2 and J is TRBJ2-7; possible D gene TRBD1, 6 bases. Trimming removed 6 bases from V and 6 bases from J, with 15 bases in between. The germline CDR1 and CDR2 sequences are SNHLY and FYNNEI. The CDR3 is made up of 13 amino acids. The chain's CDR3 is CASRENREREQYF. The CDR3, as DNA: TGTGCCAGCAGGGAGAACAGGGAACGCGAGCAGTACTTC.

The chain couples TRBV4-1 to TRBJ1-1; the D is unclear. Trimming took 1 base from V and 3 from J, leaving 21 bases between them. CDR3 size: 18 residues. In germline, CDR1 is MGHRA, CDR2 YSYEKL. As DNA, the CDR3 is TGCGCCAGCAGCCAAGCAGGTGGCCTGCTTCCACTCGACACTGAAGCTTTCTTT. Amino acid sequence: CASSQAGGLLPLDTEAFF.

The rearrangement links TRBV21-1 to TRBJ2-3; no check of the table's D call, TRBD1, against the DNA was made. TRBV21-1 is assigned pseudogene status. The CDR3 is 14 amino acids. The CDR3 coding sequence is TGTGCCAGCTGGTCAGGGGGGTGGACAGATACGCAGTATTTT. Encoded protein: CASWSGGWTDTQYF.

The chain recombines TRBV27 with TRBJ2-7; D may be TRBD2 (6 bases). V lost 4 bases, J lost 6 bases, and 13 bases lay in between. From germline, CDR1 is MNHEY and CDR2 SMNVEV (reference sequence). This CDR3 spans 13 amino acids. The CDR3 DNA is TGTGCCAGCAGTTCGACGGGAGAACGCGAGCAGTACTTC. It specifies CASSSTGEREQYF.

The chain combines TRBV9 with TRBJ2-3, with TRBD2 matching 9 bases. The CDR3 sequence is 14 residues long. Germline V gene lookup returns CDR1 SGDLS and CDR2 YYNGEE. The V and J ends lost 1 base and 7 bases, in that order; junction bases with no gene match: 4. As DNA, the CDR3 is TGTGCCAGCAGCGTAACTAGCGGGCGCCATACGCAGTATTTT. Translating it yields CASSVTSGRHTQYF. The full variable domain, in which reference TRBV9 and TRBJ2-3 provide the parts outside the CDR3, is DSGVTQTPKHLITATGQRVTLRCSPRSGDLSVYWYQQSLDQGLQFLIQYYNGEERAKGNILERFSAQQFPDLHSELNLSSLELGDSALYFCASSVTSGRHTQYFGPGTRLTVL.

This sequence joins TRBV11-3 and TRBJ1-1, with 8 positions matching TRBD1. The CDR3 contains 14 residues. V was clipped by 5 bases and J by 4 bases; unmatched bases: 6. Per the germline V gene, CDR1 is SGHNT and CDR2 is YENEEA. The CDR3, as DNA: TGTGCCAGCAGCGGCGCACAGGGGGGCACTGAAGCTTTCTTT. The encoded protein is CASSGAQGGTEAFF. Drawing the rest from reference TRBV11-3 and TRBJ1-1, the complete variable domain is EAGVVQSPRYKIIEKKQPVAFWCNPISGHNTLYWYLQNLGQGPELLIRYENEEAVDDSQLPKDRFSAERLKGVDSTLKIQPAELGDSAVYLCASSGAQGGTEAFFGQGTRLTVV.